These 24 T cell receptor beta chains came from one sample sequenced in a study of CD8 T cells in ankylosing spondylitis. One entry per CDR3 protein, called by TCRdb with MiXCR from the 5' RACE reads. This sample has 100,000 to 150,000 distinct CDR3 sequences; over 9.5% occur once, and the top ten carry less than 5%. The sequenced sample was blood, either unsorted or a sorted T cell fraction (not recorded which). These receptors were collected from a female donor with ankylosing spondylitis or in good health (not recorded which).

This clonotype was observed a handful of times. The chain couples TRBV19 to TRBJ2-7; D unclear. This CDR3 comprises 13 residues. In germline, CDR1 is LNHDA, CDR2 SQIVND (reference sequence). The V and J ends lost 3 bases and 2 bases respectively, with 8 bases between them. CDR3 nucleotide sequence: TGTGCCAGTAGTATCGGTCTGGCCTACGAGCAGTACTTC. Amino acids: CASSIGLAYEQYF.

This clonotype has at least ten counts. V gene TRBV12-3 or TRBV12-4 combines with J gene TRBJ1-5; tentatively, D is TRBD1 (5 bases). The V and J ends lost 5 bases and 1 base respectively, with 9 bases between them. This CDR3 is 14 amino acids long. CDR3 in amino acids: CASSRGDSNQPQHF. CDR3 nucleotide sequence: TGTGCCAGCAGTCGGGGGGACAGCAATCAGCCCCAGCATTTT.

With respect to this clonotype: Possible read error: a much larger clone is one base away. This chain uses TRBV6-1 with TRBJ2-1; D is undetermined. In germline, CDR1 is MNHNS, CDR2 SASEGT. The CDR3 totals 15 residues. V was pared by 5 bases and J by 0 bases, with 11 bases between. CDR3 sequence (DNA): TGTGCCAGCAGTCCCCCAGTGAGCTCCTACAATGAGCAGTTCTTC. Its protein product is CASSPPVSSYNEQFF.

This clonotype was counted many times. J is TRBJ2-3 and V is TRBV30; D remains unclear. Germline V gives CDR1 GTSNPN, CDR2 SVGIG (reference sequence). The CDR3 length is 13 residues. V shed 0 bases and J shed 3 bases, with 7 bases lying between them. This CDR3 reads CAWSVTLTDTQYF. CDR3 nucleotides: TGTGCCTGGAGTGTAACGTTAACAGATACGCAGTATTTT.

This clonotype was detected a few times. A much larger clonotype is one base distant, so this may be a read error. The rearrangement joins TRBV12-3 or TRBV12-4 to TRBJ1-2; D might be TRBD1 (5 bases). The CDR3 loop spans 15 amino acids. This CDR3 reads CASSPRPQGGYGYPF. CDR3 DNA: TGTGCCAGCAGTCCCCGCCCTCAGGGTGGCTATGGCTACCCCTTC.

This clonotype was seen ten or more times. The CDR3 here is CASGAGNYGYTF. The CDR3 coding sequence is TGCGCCAGCGGGGCCGGGAACTATGGCTACACCTTC. The chain links TRBV5-1 to TRBJ1-2; TRBD1 is a possible D gene (5 bases). CDR3 length: 12 residues. V gave up 7 bases and J gave up 2 bases, with 9 bases separating them. Germline loops: CDR1 SGHRS, CDR2 YFSETQ.

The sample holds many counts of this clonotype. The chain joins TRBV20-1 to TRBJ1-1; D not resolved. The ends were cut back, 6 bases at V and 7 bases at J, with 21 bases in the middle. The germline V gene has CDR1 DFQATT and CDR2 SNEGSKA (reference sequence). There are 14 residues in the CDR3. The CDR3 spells CSAPGINFLHEAFF. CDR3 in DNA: TGCAGTGCGCCGGGGATCAACTTTTTACATGAAGCTTTCTTT.

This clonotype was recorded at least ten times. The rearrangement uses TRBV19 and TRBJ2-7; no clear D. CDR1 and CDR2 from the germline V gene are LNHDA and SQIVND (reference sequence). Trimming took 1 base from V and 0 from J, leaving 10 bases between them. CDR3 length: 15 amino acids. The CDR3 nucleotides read TGTGCCAGTAGTATAGCAGGATTTTCCTCCTACGAGCAGTACTTC. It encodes CASSIAGFSSYEQYF.

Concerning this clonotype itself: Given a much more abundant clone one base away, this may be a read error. The CDR3 DNA reads as TGTGCCAGCTCACCACCACTCCAGTTCTATTCTGGCGACACCTTC. As protein: CASSPPLQFYSGDTF. The J gene is TRBJ1-2, the V gene TRBV18; D remains unclear. Germline-derived CDR1 and CDR2 are KGHSH and LQKENI. The CDR3 consists of 15 residues.

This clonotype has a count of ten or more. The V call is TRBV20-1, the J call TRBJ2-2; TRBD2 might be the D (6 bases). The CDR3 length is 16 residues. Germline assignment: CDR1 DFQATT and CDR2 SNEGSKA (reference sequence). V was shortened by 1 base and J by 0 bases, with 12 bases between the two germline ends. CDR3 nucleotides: TGCAGTGCTAGAGGCCGGGGAGGCCCGAACACCGGGGAGCTGTTTTTT. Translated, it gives CSARGRGGPNTGELFF.

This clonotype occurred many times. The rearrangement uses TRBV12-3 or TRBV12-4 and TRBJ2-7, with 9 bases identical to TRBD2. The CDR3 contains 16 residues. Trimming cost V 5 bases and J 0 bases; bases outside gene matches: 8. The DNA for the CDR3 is TGTGCCAGCAGTGCTCCTGGAGCGGGGGGCTCCTACGAGCAGTACTTC. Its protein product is CASSAPGAGGSYEQYF.

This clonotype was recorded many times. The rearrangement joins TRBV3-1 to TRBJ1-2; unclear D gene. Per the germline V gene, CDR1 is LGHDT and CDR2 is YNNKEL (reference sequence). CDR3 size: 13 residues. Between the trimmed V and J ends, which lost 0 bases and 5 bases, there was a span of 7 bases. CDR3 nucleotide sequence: TGTGCCAGCAGCCAAGAGTCACTGTATGGCTACACCTTC. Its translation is CASSQESLYGYTF. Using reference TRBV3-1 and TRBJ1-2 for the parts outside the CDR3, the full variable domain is DTAVSQTPKYLVTQMGNDKSIKCEQNLGHDTMYWYKQDSKKFLKIMFSYNNKELIINETVPNRFSPKSPDKAHLNLHINSLELGDSAVYFCASSQESLYGYTFGSGTRLTVV.

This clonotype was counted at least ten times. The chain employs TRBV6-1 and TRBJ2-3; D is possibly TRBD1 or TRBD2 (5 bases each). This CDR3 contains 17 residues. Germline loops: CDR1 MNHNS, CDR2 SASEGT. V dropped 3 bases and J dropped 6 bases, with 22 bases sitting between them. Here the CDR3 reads CASSEFLLDQGVDTQYF. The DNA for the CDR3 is TGTGCCAGCAGTGAGTTCCTTTTAGACCAGGGAGTGGATACGCAGTATTTT.

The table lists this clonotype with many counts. CDR3 in DNA: TGCAGTGCCATCTCAGGGGGCGATGGCTACACCTTC. Its protein is CSAISGGDGYTF. The chain combines TRBV20-1 with TRBJ1-2; 8 nucleotides line up with TRBD1. The CDR3 runs 12 residues. Trimming removed 6 bases from V and 6 bases from J; junction bases left unmatched: 6. The germline CDR1 and CDR2 sequences are DFQATT and SNEGSKA (reference sequence).

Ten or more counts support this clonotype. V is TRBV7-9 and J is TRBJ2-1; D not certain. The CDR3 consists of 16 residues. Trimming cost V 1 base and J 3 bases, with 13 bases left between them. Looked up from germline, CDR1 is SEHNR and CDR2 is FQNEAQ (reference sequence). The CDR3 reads CASSLGPRTRYNEQFF. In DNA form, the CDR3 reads TGTGCCAGCAGCTTAGGGCCCAGAACCCGCTACAATGAGCAGTTCTTC.

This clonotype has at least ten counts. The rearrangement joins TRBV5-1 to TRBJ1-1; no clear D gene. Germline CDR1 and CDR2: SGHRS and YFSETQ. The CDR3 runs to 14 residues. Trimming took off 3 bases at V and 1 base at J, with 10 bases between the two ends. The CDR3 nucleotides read TGCGCCAGCAGCTCGACGGGCGAGAACACTGAAGCTTTCTTT. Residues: CASSSTGENTEAFF.

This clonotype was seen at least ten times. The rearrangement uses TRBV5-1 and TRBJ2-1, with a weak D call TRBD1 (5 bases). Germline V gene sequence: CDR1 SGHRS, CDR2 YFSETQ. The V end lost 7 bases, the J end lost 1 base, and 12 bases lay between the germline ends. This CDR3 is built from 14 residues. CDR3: CASGADPSYNEQFF. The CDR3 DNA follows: TGCGCCAGCGGGGCAGACCCTTCCTACAATGAGCAGTTCTTC.

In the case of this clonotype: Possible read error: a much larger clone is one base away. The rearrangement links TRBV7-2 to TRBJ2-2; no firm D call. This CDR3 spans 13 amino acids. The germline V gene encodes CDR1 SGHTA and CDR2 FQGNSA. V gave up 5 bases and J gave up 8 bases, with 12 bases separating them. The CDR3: CTSSPEPRGELFF. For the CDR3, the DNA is TGTACCAGCAGCCCTGAGCCGAGGGGGGAGCTGTTTTTT.

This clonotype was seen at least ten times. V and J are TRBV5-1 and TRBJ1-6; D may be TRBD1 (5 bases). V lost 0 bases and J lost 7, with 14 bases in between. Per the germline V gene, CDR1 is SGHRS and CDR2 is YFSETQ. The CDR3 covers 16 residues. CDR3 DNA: TGCGCCAGCAGCTTGGAGATTCAGGGTCGAAATTCACCCCTCCACTTT. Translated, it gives CASSLEIQGRNSPLHF.

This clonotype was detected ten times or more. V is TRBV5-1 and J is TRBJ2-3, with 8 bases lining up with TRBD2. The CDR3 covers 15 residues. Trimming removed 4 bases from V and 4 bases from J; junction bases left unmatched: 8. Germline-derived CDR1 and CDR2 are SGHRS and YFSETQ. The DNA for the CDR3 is TGCGCCAGCAGCCTAGGGACTAGGGGCCCAGATACGCAGTATTTT. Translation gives CASSLGTRGPDTQYF.

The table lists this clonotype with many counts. CDR3 region: CSAFGQSSIYEQYF. CDR3 bases: TGCAGTGCCTTTGGGCAAAGTAGTATCTACGAGCAGTACTTC. This chain links TRBV20-1 with TRBJ2-7; unclear D gene. The CDR3 is 14 residues long. Between the trimmed V and J ends, which lost 6 bases and 3 bases, there was a span of 18 bases. Looked up from germline, CDR1 is DFQATT and CDR2 is SNEGSKA (reference sequence).

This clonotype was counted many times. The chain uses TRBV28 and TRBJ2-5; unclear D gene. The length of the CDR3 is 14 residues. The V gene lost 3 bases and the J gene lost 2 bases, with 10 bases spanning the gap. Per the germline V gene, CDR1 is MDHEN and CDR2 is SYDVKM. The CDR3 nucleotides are TGTGCCAGCAGTTTTAGGCGCCTACAAGAGACCCAGTACTTC. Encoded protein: CASSFRRLQETQYF. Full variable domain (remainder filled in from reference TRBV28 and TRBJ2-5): DVKVTQSSRYLVKRTGEKVFLECVQDMDHENMFWYRQDPGLGLRLIYFSYDVKMKEKGDIPEGYSVSREKKERFSLILESASTNQTSMYLCASSFRRLQETQYFGPGTRLLVL.

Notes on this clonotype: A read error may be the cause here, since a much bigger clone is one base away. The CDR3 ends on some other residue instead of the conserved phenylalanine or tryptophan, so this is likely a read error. The CDR3 loop is CASSYHRLAGVGEQYS. In DNA, the CDR3 is TGTGCCAGCAGTTACCACCGACTAGCGGGAGTAGGCGAGCAGTACTCC. The chain uses TRBV6-2 or TRBV6-3 and TRBJ2-7; 12 positions agree with TRBD2. This CDR3 has 16 residues. CDR1 is MNHEY, CDR2 SVGEGT, per germline. The V and J ends lost 2 bases and 6 bases, in that order; junction bases with no gene match: 8.

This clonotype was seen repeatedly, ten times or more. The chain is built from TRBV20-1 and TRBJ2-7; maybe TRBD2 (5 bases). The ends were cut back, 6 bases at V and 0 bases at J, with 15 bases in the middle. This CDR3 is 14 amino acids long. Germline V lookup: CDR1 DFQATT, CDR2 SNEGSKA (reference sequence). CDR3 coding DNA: TGCAGTGCGAGGCAGCGGATTCTCTCCTACGAGCAGTACTTC. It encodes CSARQRILSYEQYF.